One sample yielded the 3 T cell receptor beta chains listed below, sequenced in a study of graft-versus-host responses after intestinal transplantation. The assay was immunoSEQ multiplex PCR, and TCRdb's table has in-frame clones only and misses some. The sample carries more than 100,000 clones, roughly 96% recorded once. Which antigens these TCRs recognize remains unknown. The input for sequencing was unstimulated CD8+ T cells sorted from spleen or lymph node cells, taken before intestinal transplant. The receptors were gathered from a human donor who received an intestinal transplant.

This chain joins TRBV11-1 and TRBJ2-7; D may be TRBD2 (6 bases). This CDR3 region has 14 residues. Germline V gene sequence: CDR1 SGHAT, CDR2 FQDESV (reference sequence). Trimming left V 1 base short and J 2 bases short, with 9 bases between. This CDR3 is CASSLGTGAYEQYF. The CDR3 bases are TGTGCCAGCAGCTTAGGAACGGGAGCCTACGAGCAGTACTTC.

A few counts support this clone. The V call is TRBV6-5, the J call TRBJ2-2; weak D call: TRBD2 (5 bases). CDR1 is MNHEY, CDR2 SVGAGI, per germline. Between the trimmed V and J ends, which lost 8 bases and 6 bases, there was a span of 16 bases. The CDR3 is 14 residues long. CDR3 nucleotides: TGTGCCAGCGAAAACGGGGTTGAACCCGGGGAGCTGTTTTTT. This gives the protein CASENGVEPGELFF.

This sequence joins TRBV29-1 and TRBJ1-3; D perhaps matches TRBD1 (5 bases). The CDR3 runs 12 residues. V dropped 2 bases and J dropped 3 bases, with 5 bases sitting between them. Germline V lookup: CDR1 SQVTM, CDR2 ANQGSEA. CDR3 in amino acids: CSVEQGGNTIYF. The CDR3 nucleotides read TGCAGCGTTGAACAGGGTGGAAACACCATATATTTT.